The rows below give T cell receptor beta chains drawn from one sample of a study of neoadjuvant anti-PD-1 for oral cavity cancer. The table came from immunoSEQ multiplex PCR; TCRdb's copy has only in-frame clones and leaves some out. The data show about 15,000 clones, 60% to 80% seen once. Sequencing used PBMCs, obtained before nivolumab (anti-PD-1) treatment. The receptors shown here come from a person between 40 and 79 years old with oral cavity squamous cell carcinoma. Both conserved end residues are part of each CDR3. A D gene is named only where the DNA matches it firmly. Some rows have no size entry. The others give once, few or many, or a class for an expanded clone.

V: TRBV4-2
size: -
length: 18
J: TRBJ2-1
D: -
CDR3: CASSPDWDPLSSYNEQFF
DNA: TGTGCCAGCAGCCCAGATTGGGATCCGTTAAGCTCCTACAATGAGCAGTTCTTC

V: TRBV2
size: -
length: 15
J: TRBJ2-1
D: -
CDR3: CASSETTGVRNEQFF
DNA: TGTGCCAGCAGTGAAACCACTGGGGTGAGGAATGAGCAGTTCTTC

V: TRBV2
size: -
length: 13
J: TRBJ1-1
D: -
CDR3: CASSEGQGPEAFF
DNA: TGTGCCAGCAGTGAAGGCCAGGGGCCCGAAGCTTTCTTT

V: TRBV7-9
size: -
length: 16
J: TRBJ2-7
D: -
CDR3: CASSPQDSESSYEQYF
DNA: TGTGCCAGCAGCCCCCAGGACAGCGAAAGCTCCTACGAGCAGTACTTC

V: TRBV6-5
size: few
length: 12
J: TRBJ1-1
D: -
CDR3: CASSYSGGEAFF
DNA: TGTGCCAGCAGTTACTCAGGGGGTGAAGCTTTCTTT

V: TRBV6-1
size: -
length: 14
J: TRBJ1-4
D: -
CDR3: CASRTEATNEKLFF
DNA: TGTGCCAGCAGAACAGAAGCAACTAATGAAAAACTGTTTTTT

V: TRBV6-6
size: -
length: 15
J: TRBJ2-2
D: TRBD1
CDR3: CASSYLQGVSGELFF
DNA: TGTGCCAGCAGTTACTTACAGGGGGTTTCCGGGGAGCTGTTTTTT

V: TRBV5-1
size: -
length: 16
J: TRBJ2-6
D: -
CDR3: CASSLQWSSGANVLTF
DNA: TGCGCCAGCAGCTTGCAGTGGTCTTCTGGGGCCAACGTCCTGACTTTC

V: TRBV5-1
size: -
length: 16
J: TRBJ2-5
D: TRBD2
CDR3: CASSSGLAGYKETQYF
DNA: TGCGCCAGCAGCTCGGGACTAGCGGGGTATAAAGAGACCCAGTACTTC

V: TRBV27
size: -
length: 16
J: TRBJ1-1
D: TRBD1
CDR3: CASSGTGGFLYTEAFF
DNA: TGTGCCAGCAGTGGGACAGGGGGCTTTCTTTACACTGAAGCTTTCTTT

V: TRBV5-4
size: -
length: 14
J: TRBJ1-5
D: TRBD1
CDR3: CASSADRGGQPQHF
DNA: TGTGCCAGCAGCGCCGACAGGGGGGGACAGCCCCAGCATTTT

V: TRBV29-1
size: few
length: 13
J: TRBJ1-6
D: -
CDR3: CSVGDGYNSPLHF
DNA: TGCAGCGTCGGTGACGGGTATAATTCACCCCTCCACTTT

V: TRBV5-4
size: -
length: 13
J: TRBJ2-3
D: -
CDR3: CASSPRTSDTQYF
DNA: TGTGCCAGCAGCCCTCGGACATCAGATACGCAGTATTTT

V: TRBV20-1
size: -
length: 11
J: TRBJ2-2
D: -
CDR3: CSATRAGELFF
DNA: TGCAGTGCTACGCGGGCCGGGGAGCTGTTTTTT

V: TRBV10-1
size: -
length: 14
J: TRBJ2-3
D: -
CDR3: CASSESWPGDTQYF
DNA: TGCGCCAGCAGTGAGTCGTGGCCTGGGGATACGCAGTATTTT

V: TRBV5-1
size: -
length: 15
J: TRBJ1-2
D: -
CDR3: CASSLGSPIFDGYTF
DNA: TGCGCCAGCAGCTTGGGGTCCCCTATATTCGATGGCTACACCTTC

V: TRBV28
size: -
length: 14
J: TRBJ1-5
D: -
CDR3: CASSLRGSNQPQHF
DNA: TGTGCCAGCAGTTTGAGGGGAAGCAATCAGCCCCAGCATTTT

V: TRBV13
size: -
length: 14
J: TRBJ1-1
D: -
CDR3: CASSLGDRTTEAFF
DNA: TGTGCCAGCAGCTTGGGAGACCGGACCACTGAAGCTTTCTTT

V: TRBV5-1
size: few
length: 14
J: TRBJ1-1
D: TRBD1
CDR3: CASSWGQGKSEAFF
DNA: TGCGCCAGCAGCTGGGGACAGGGTAAGTCTGAAGCTTTCTTT

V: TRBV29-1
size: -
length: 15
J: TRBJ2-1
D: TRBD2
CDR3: CSVIGGISSYNEQFF
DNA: TGCAGCGTAATCGGGGGGATAAGCTCCTACAATGAGCAGTTCTTC

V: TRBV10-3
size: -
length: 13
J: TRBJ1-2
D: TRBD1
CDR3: CAISPEDRDGYTF
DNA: TGTGCCATCAGTCCCGAGGACAGGGATGGCTACACCTTC

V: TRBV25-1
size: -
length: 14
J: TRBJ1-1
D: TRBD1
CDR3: CASSKQGGNTEAFF
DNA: TGTGCCAGCAGCAAACAGGGGGGTAACACTGAAGCTTTCTTT

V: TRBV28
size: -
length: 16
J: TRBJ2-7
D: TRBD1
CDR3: CASSLLDGTGTYEQYF
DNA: TGTGCCAGCAGTTTATTGGACGGGACAGGGACCTACGAGCAGTACTTC

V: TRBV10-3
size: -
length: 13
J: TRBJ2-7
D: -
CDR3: CAISEGPVPEQYF
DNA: TGTGCCATCAGTGAAGGACCCGTGCCCGAGCAGTACTTC

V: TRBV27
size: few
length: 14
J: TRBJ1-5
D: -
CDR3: CASSSRGSNQPQHF
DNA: TGTGCCAGCAGTTCCAGAGGGAGCAATCAGCCCCAGCATTTT

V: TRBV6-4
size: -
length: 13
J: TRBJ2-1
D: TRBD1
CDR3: CASSGTGLHEQFF
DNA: TGTGCCAGCTCCGGGACAGGGCTCCATGAGCAGTTCTTC

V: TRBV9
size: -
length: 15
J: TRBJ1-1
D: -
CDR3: CASSAEGGGGTEAFF
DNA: TGTGCCAGCAGCGCGGAGGGCGGGGGCGGCACTGAAGCTTTCTTT

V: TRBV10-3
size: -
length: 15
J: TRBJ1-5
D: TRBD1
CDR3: CAISGGDREYQPQHF
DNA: TGTGCCATCAGTGGGGGGGACAGGGAGTATCAGCCCCAGCATTTT

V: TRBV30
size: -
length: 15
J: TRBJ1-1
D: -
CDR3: CAWSVRDLVNTEAFF
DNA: TGTGCCTGGAGCGTACGTGATTTGGTGAACACTGAAGCTTTCTTT

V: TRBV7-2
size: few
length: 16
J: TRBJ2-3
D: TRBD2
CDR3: CASSPMTSGSSDTQYF
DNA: TGTGCCAGCAGCCCGATGACTAGCGGGAGCTCAGATACGCAGTATTTT

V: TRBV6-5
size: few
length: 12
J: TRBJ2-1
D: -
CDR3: CASSYSREKQFF
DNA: TGTGCCAGCAGTTACTCTCGGGAAAAGCAGTTCTTC

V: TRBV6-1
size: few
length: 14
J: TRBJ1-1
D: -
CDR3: CASRNYVGDTEAFF
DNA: TGTGCCAGCAGAAATTATGTCGGGGACACTGAAGCTTTCTTT

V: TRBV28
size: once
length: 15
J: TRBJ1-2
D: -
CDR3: CASSTPEGLSYGYTF
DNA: TGTGCCAGCAGCACCCCCGAGGGGCTCAGCTATGGCTACACCTTC

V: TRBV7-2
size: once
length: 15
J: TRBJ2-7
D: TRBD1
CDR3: CASSLGQGVNYEQYF
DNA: TGTGCCAGCAGCTTAGGACAGGGAGTCAACTACGAGCAGTACTTC

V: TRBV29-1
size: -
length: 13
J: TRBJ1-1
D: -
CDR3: CSVSRGGNTEAFF
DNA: TGCAGCGTTTCCAGGGGCGGGAACACTGAAGCTTTCTTT

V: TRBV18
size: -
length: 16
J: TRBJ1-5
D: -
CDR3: CASSPGGSGAIQPQHF
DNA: TGTGCCAGCTCACCAGGGGGATCCGGGGCTATTCAGCCCCAGCATTTT

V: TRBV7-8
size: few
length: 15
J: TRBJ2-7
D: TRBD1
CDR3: CASSYSGTGAYEQYF
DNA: TGTGCCAGCAGCTACTCCGGGACAGGGGCCTACGAGCAGTACTTC

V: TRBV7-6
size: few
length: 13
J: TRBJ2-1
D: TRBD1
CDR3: CASSPGTGREQFF
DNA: TGTGCCAGCAGCCCCGGGACAGGGAGAGAGCAGTTCTTC

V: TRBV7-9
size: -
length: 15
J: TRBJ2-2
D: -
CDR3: CASSLQGRATGELFF
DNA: TGTGCCAGCAGCTTACAGGGCCGGGCCACCGGGGAGCTGTTTTTT

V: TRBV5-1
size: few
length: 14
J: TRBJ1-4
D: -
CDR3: CASSPGLRREKLFF
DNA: TGCGCCAGCAGCCCGGGACTGAGAAGGGAAAAACTGTTTTTT

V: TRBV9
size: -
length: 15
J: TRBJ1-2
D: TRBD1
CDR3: CASSRPGQGLGGYTF
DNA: TGTGCCAGCAGTCGTCCGGGACAGGGTTTGGGGGGCTACACCTTC

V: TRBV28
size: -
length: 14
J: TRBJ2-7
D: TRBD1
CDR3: CASSPGQAVYEQYF
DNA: TGTGCCAGCAGTCCAGGACAGGCCGTCTACGAGCAGTACTTC

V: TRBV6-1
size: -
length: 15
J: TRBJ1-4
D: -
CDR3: CASRGGGRANEKLFF
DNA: TGTGCCAGCCGAGGGGGAGGGCGGGCAAATGAAAAACTGTTTTTT

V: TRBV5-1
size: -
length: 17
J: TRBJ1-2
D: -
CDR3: CASSLKGRGAFVYGYTF
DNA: TGCGCCAGCAGCTTGAAGGGGCGGGGGGCCTTCGTCTATGGCTACACCTTC

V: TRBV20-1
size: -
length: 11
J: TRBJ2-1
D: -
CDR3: CSARYYNEQFF
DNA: TGCAGTGCTAGATACTACAATGAGCAGTTCTTC

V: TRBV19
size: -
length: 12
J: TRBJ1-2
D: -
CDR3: CASSISSYGYTF
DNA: TGTGCCAGTAGTATTTCATCGTATGGCTACACCTTC

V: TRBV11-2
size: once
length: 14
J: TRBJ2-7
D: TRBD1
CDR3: CASSAGQGAGEQYF
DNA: TGTGCCAGCAGCGCGGGACAGGGGGCGGGAGAGCAGTACTTC

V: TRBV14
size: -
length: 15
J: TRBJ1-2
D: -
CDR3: CASSQGSKSSYGYTF
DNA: TGTGCCAGCAGCCAAGGCAGCAAAAGCTCCTATGGCTACACCTTC

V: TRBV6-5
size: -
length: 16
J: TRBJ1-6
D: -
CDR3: CASSYVGQPYNSPLHF
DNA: TGTGCCAGCAGTTACGTCGGCCAGCCATATAATTCACCCCTCCACTTT

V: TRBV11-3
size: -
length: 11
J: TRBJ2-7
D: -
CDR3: CASSLAYEQYF
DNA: TGTGCCAGCAGCCTCGCCTACGAGCAGTACTTC

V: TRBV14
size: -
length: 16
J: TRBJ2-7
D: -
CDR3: CASSQDYRYGYYEQYF
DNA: TGTGCCAGCAGCCAAGATTACCGGTATGGGTACTACGAGCAGTACTTC

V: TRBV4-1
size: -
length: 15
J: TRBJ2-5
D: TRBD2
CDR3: CASSHNLRGTETQYF
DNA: TGCGCCAGCAGTCATAATTTGCGGGGGACTGAGACCCAGTACTTC

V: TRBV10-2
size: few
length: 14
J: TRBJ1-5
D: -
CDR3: CASSEGIGNQPQHF
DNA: TGCGCCAGCAGTGAAGGCATCGGGAATCAGCCCCAGCATTTT

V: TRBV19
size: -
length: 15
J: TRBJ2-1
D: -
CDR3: CASRPLAWGSDEQFF
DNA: TGTGCCAGTAGGCCCCTAGCGTGGGGGAGCGATGAGCAGTTCTTC

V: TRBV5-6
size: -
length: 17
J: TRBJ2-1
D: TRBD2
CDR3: CASSHELTSGFYNEQFF
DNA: TGTGCCAGCAGCCACGAGTTGACTAGCGGGTTTTACAATGAGCAGTTCTTC

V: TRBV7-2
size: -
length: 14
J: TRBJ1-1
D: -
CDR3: CASSRVGLNTEAFF
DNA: TGTGCCAGCAGCCGCGTTGGACTGAACACTGAAGCTTTCTTT

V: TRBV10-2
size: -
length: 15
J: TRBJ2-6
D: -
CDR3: CASSERRSGANVLTF
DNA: TGCGCCAGCAGTGAGAGGAGATCTGGGGCCAACGTCCTGACTTTC

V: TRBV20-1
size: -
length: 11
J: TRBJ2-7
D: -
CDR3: CSLRDNDEQYF
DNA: TGCTCCCTTCGGGATAACGACGAGCAGTACTTC

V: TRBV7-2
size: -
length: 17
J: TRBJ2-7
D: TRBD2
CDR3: CASSSTSLAGVSYEQYF
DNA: TGTGCCAGCAGCTCTACAAGCCTAGCGGGAGTCTCCTACGAGCAGTACTTC

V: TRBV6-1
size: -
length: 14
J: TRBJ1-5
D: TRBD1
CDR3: CASSRDRSNQPQHF
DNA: TGTGCCAGCAGTCGGGACAGAAGCAATCAGCCCCAGCATTTT